This T cell receptor beta chain is from a study of cytomegalovirus exposure and HLA in healthy donors. This CDR3 is 15 amino acids long. Germline V CDR1 and CDR2: SGHTA, FQGNSA. V lost 3 bases and J 0 bases, leaving 9 bases between the germline ends. 60 Vbeta and 13 Jbeta primers were used in PCR. Only in-frame clones appear in the TCRdb table, and some are missing; sequencing was by immunoSEQ multiplex PCR. The profile covers 95,000 to 110,000 clones, with 60% to 80% appearing a single time and about 2% taken by the ten largest. The sequenced sample consisted of PBMCs. V and J are TRBV7-2 and TRBJ2-1; no clear D gene. This TCR was sampled from a man aged 18 to 35 in good health and CMV-seronegative. Here the CDR3 DNA reads TGTGCCAGCAGCTTGACACTTAACTCCTACAATGAGCAGTTCTTC. Protein: CASSLTLNSYNEQFF.